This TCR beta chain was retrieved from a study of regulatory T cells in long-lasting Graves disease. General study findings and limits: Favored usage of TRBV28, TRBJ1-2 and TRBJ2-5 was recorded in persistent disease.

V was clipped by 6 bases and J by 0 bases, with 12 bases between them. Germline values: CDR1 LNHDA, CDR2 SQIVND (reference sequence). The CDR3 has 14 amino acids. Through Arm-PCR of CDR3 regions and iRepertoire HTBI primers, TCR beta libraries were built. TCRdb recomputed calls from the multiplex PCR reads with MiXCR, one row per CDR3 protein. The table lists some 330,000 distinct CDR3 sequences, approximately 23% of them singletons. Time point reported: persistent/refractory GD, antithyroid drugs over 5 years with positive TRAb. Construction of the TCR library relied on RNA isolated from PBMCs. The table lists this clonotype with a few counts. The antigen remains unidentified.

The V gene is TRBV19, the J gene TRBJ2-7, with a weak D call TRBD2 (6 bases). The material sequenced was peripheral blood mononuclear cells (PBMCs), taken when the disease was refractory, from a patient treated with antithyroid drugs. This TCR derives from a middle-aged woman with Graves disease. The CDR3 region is CASRRDGGSYEQYF. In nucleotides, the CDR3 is TGTGCCAGTAGGCGGGACGGCGGCTCCTACGAGCAGTACTTC.